These 23 T cell receptor beta chains were sequenced from one sample in a study of OX40 agonist ivuxolimab in advanced cancers. The receptor library was made with the immunoSEQ multiplex PCR assay. This immuneACCESS table, as held by TCRdb, lists in-frame sequences with V and J called but not all clones. Of the missing ones, under half trace to an unresolved V gene in checked studies; the others have no known cause. This sample holds fewer than 60,000 clones; about 80% were observed only once. The top ten clonotypes cover under 5% of the sample. The sample in question was CD4+ or CD8+ T cells sorted from blood, obtained in a trial of the OX40 agonist ivuxolimab. The receptors come from an adult with an advanced solid tumor such as melanoma, head and neck, liver or kidney cancer.

The V call is TRBV10-3, the J call TRBJ1-2; tentatively, D is TRBD1 (6 bases). The germline V gene encodes CDR1 ENHRY and CDR2 SYGVKD. The CDR3 has 15 amino acids. V was clipped by 7 bases and J by 3 bases, with 18 bases between them. The CDR3 sequence is CAINQRGAGDYGYTF. The CDR3 nucleotides are TGTGCCATCAACCAGAGGGGGGCAGGGGACTATGGCTACACCTTC.

The gene calls are TRBV5-8 and TRBJ1-1; tentatively, D is TRBD1 (5 bases). CDR1 is SGHTS, CDR2 YDEGEE, per germline. The V and J ends lost 1 base and 2 bases respectively, with 15 bases between them. The CDR3 is 16 residues long. CDR3: CASSLRQGQGNTEAFF. Here the CDR3 DNA reads TGTGCCAGCAGCTTGCGGCAGGGTCAGGGTAACACTGAAGCTTTCTTT.

The chain combines TRBV5-1 with TRBJ2-3; tentatively, D is TRBD1 or TRBD2 (5 bases each). V dropped 1 base and J dropped 2 bases, with 17 bases sitting between them. CDR1 and CDR2 from the germline V gene are SGHRS and YFSETQ. CDR3 length: 17 residues. CDR3 nucleotides: TGCGCCAGCAGCTTGTCTCCTCCGGGACGTACCACAGATACGCAGTATTTT. Protein: CASSLSPPGRTTDTQYF.

This chain uses TRBV7-2 with TRBJ1-5; 7 positions agree with TRBD1. The J segment lost 3 bases and the V segment lost 4 bases, leaving 6 bases of the junction unmatched. The CDR3 spans 15 residues. CDR1 and CDR2 from the germline V gene are SGHTA and FQGNSA. The CDR3 coding sequence is TGTGCCAGCAGCTCGCAAGGGGGCGTCAATCAGCCCCAGCATTTT. Protein: CASSSQGGVNQPQHF.

This clone is medium-sized in the sample. V usage is TRBV5-1 and J usage is TRBJ1-3; 9 bases align to TRBD1. The J segment lost 0 bases and the V segment lost 5 bases, leaving 3 bases of the junction unmatched. The CDR3 has 15 residues. CDR1 is SGHRS and CDR2 is YFSETQ in the germline V gene. The CDR3 loop reads CASRVTGGSGNTIYF. CDR3 in DNA: TGCGCCAGCAGGGTGACAGGGGGCTCTGGAAACACCATATATTTT.

This clone ranks as medium-sized. The CDR3 here is CSVPDPGQGAGTF. The CDR3 DNA is TGCAGCGTCCCCGATCCGGGACAGGGGGCAGGGACCTTC. The chain employs TRBV29-1 and TRBJ1-2; 12 bases are shared with TRBD1. Per germline, CDR1 SQVTM and CDR2 ANQGSEA. After removal of 6 bases from V and 14 bases from J, the junction contained 13 bases not matched to a gene. The CDR3 consists of 13 residues.

The V gene is TRBV5-1, the J gene TRBJ2-5, with D perhaps TRBD1 or TRBD2 (6 bases each). The V gene lost 6 bases and the J gene lost 2 bases, with 17 bases spanning the gap. The germline gives CDR1 SGHRS, CDR2 YFSETQ. There are 15 residues in the CDR3. The CDR3 loop reads CASTRWGAPQETQYF. CDR3 nucleotide sequence: TGCGCCAGCACCCGATGGGGGGCGCCTCAAGAGACCCAGTACTTC.

This chain links TRBV11-1 with TRBJ2-7, with TRBD2 matching over 9 bases. Germline-derived CDR1 and CDR2 are SGHAT and FQDESV (reference sequence). The CDR3 extends over 15 amino acids. V was pared by 1 base and J by 5 bases, with 6 bases of the junction left unmatched. The CDR3 here is CASSLEVAGVHEQYF. Written as DNA, the CDR3 is TGTGCCAGCAGCTTAGAGGTAGCGGGAGTCCACGAGCAGTACTTC.

J is TRBJ2-3 and V is TRBV7-2, with 12 bases matching TRBD2. The CDR3 has 17 residues. The V gene end was trimmed by 3 bases and the J gene end by 2 bases; junction bases not matched to a gene: 6. Per germline, CDR1 SGHTA and CDR2 FQGNSA. The CDR3 sequence: CASSFTSGGSYTDTQYF. The CDR3 bases are TGTGCCAGCAGCTTTACTAGCGGGGGGTCTTACACAGATACGCAGTATTTT.

The V and J genes are TRBV6-1 and TRBJ1-2; 9 nucleotides agree with TRBD1. The CDR3 is made up of 15 amino acids. Trimming at V came to 3 bases and at J to 4 bases, leaving 6 bases not matched to a gene. The V gene's germline CDR1 is MNHNS and CDR2 SASEGT. This CDR3 is CASSDRQGGPYGYTF. CDR3 DNA sequence: TGTGCCAGCAGTGACAGACAGGGGGGGCCCTATGGCTACACCTTC.

CDR3 protein: CASSQRVGWDNSPLHF. CDR3 DNA: TGTGCCAGCAGCCAACGGGTAGGGTGGGATAATTCACCCCTCCACTTT. The chain has TRBV14 and TRBJ1-6; D not resolved. The CDR3 is made up of 16 amino acids. V was pared by 2 bases and J by 5 bases, with 13 bases between. Germline-derived CDR1 and CDR2 are SGHDN and FVKESK.

This chain uses TRBV6-5 with TRBJ2-5, with 10 nucleotides matching TRBD1. CDR1 and CDR2 (germline): MNHEY, SVGAGI. V shed 6 bases and J 4 bases; nucleotides not matched to a gene: 2. The CDR3 is 13 amino acids. The CDR3 reads CASRRDRGETQYF. In DNA form, the CDR3 reads TGTGCCAGCAGACGGGACAGGGGAGAGACCCAGTACTTC.

The gene calls are TRBV5-5 and TRBJ1-5; 7 nucleotides line up with TRBD1. V lost 3 bases, J lost 0 bases, and 3 bases stayed unmatched. This CDR3 contains 15 residues. Germline V CDR1 and CDR2: SGHKS, YYEKEE (reference sequence). CDR3 nucleotides: TGTGCCAGCAGCTCTGACAGGGCTAGCAATCAGCCCCAGCATTTT. It is translated as CASSSDRASNQPQHF.

This sequence joins TRBV11-2 and TRBJ1-3, with D hard to call. CDR1 SGHAT and CDR2 FQNNGV come from the germline V gene. CDR3 length equals 14 residues. V gave up 2 bases and J gave up 0 bases, with 5 bases separating them. CDR3 loop: CASSLTDSGNTIYF. The CDR3 nucleotides are TGTGCCAGCAGCTTAACAGACTCTGGAAACACCATATATTTT.

V gene TRBV2 combines with J gene TRBJ2-1; unclear D gene. V was shortened by 2 bases and J by 0 bases, with 11 bases between the two germline ends. Germline CDR1 and CDR2: SNHLY and FYNNEI. The CDR3 runs to 16 residues. The CDR3 spells CASSESRPSSYNEQFF. CDR3 nucleotides: TGTGCCAGCAGTGAAAGTAGGCCTAGCTCCTACAATGAGCAGTTCTTC.

The rearrangement joins TRBV2 to TRBJ2-7; no reliable D call. Germline values: CDR1 SNHLY, CDR2 FYNNEI. The CDR3 sequence is 12 residues long. With 3 bases removed from V and 9 bases from J, the gap between germline ends came to 12 bases. The CDR3 sequence: CASSDTTVVQYF. CDR3 bases: TGTGCCAGCAGTGACACCACAGTAGTGCAGTACTTC.

The V gene is TRBV7-3, the J gene TRBJ1-2, with D hard to call. This CDR3 is built from 14 residues. The germline V and J ends were trimmed by 5 bases and 1 base, with 11 bases remaining between them. Germline V lookup: CDR1 SGHTA, CDR2 FQGTGA. Here the CDR3 DNA reads TGTGCCAGCAGCCCAGGCGGTAATAACTATGGCTACACCTTC. It codes for CASSPGGNNYGYTF.

This chain joins TRBV5-6 and TRBJ2-3; the D is unclear. CDR1 SGHDT and CDR2 YYEEEE come from the germline V gene. Trimming removed 4 bases at V and 0 bases at J, with 6 bases between. CDR3 length: 13 amino acids. The CDR3 DNA follows: TGTGCCAGCAGCCTCGGTAGCACAGATACGCAGTATTTT. It yields the protein CASSLGSTDTQYF.

The chain has TRBV6-4 and TRBJ2-1; D remains unclear. Trimming removed 0 bases from V and 0 bases from J, with 9 bases in between. Germline V lookup: CDR1 MRHNA, CDR2 SNTAGT. This CDR3 has 16 amino acids. CDR3 region: CASSDSSLSSYNEQFF. The CDR3 nucleotides read TGTGCCAGCAGTGACTCGTCCCTGAGCTCCTACAATGAGCAGTTCTTC.

V is TRBV7-9 and J is TRBJ1-6, with D possibly TRBD1 on 5 matching bases. Germline lookup yields CDR1 SEHNR and CDR2 FQNEAQ (reference sequence). V lost 5 bases and J 7 bases, leaving 18 bases between the germline ends. The CDR3 length is 16 residues. The CDR3 coding sequence is TGTGCCAGCAGCAGCCGACAAGGGGAGGGCAATTCACCCCTCCACTTT. This sequence encodes CASSSRQGEGNSPLHF.

The V and J genes are TRBV7-2 and TRBJ2-3; 9 nucleotides align to TRBD2. Per the germline V gene, CDR1 is SGHTA and CDR2 is FQGNSA. The V and J ends lost 5 bases and 0 bases, in that order; junction bases with no gene match: 15. The CDR3 is 19 amino acids. The CDR3 bases are TGTGCCAGCAGCGGGCGGGGTTCTGGCCTAGCGGGGAGCACAGATACGCAGTATTTT. Translation: CASSGRGSGLAGSTDTQYF. Supplemented by reference TRBV7-2 and TRBJ2-3, the full variable domain reads GAGVSQSPSNKVTEKGKDVELRCDPISGHTALYWYRQSLGQGLEFLIYFQGNSAPDKSGLPSDRFSAERTGGSVSTLTIQRTQQEDSAVYLCASSGRGSGLAGSTDTQYFGPGTRLTVL.

The chain joins TRBV11-2 to TRBJ2-3; TRBD1 matches 8 bases. In germline, CDR1 is SGHAT, CDR2 FQNNGV. This CDR3 is built from 15 residues. V trimming: 4 bases; J trimming: 3 bases; junction bases outside the gene matches: 6. The CDR3 loop reads CASSSTTGGTDTQYF. CDR3 coding DNA: TGTGCCAGCAGCTCAACCACAGGGGGGACAGATACGCAGTATTTT.

The V call is TRBV5-1, the J call TRBJ1-2, with 8 bases fitting TRBD1. Germline V gene sequence: CDR1 SGHRS, CDR2 YFSETQ. The CDR3 covers 17 residues. V was clipped by 1 base and J by 5 bases; unmatched bases: 13. CDR3 nucleotide sequence: TGCGCCAGCAGCTTGAGGACAGGGATGCAGGCAGGATATGGCTACACCTTC. Translation: CASSLRTGMQAGYGYTF.